This entry describes one T cell receptor beta chain. Its specificity is unknown. This sample was included in a study of CD4 T cells in relation to SARS-CoV-2 and coronaviruses. About the study: After 10 to 11 days of antigen culture, PBMC TCR beta CDR3s were sequenced.

Survey-level TCR-beta sequencing used DNA from CEF-cultured naive and memory CD4+ T cells. Sequencing used immunoSEQ multiplex PCR; TCRdb keeps in-frame clones, though not all of them. Of about 38,000 clones detected, 77% appear once; the ten largest clones hold around 20%. Per germline, CDR1 LNHNV and CDR2 YYDKDF (reference sequence). Trimming left V 2 bases short and J 4 bases short, with 15 bases between. The CDR3 is made up of 17 amino acids. The origin of this receptor is an adult with COVID-19. Material: memory CD4+ T cells from PBMCs, cultured in vitro. The rearrangement joins TRBV15 to TRBJ1-6, with D possibly matching TRBD1 (5 bases). The CDR3 DNA sequence: TGTGCCACCAGCAGAAAACAGGCTGGAACGTATAATTCACCCCTCCACTTT. Its translation is CATSRKQAGTYNSPLHF.